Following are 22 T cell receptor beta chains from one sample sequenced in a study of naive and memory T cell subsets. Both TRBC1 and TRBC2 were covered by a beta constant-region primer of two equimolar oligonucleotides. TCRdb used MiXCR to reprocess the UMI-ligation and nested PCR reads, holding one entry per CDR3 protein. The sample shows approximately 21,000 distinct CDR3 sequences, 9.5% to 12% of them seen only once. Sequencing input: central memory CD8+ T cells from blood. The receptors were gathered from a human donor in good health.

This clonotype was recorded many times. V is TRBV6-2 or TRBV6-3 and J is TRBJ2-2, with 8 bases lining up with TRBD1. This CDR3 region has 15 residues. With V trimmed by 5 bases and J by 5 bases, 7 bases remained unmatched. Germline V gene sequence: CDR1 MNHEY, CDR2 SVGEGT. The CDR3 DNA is TGTGCCAGCAGTGACAGGGGTCCCCCAACCGGGGAGCTGTTTTTT. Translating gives CASSDRGPPTGELFF.

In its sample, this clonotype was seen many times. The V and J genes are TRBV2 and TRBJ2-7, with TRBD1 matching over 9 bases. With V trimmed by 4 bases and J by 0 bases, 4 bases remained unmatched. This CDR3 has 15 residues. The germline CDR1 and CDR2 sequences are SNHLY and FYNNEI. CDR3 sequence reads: CASSVTGGSSYEQYF. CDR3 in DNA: TGTGCCAGCAGTGTAACAGGGGGCAGCTCCTACGAGCAGTACTTC.

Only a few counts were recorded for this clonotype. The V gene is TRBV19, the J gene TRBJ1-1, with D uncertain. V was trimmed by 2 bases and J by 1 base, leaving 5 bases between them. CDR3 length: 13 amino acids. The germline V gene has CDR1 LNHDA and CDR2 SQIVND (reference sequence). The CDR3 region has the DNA TGTGCCAGTAGTATAACGGCGAACACTGAAGCTTTCTTT. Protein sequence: CASSITANTEAFF.

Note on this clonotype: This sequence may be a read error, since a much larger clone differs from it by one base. The CDR3 region is CAISEKFWGTALEAFF. CDR3 DNA: TGTGCCATCAGTGAGAAGTTTTGGGGGACAGCCCTAGAAGCTTTCTTT. V is TRBV10-3 and J is TRBJ1-1; TRBD1 matches at 7 bases. CDR1 and CDR2 (germline): ENHRY, SYGVKD. The CDR3 length is 16 residues. V shed 2 bases, J shed 8 bases, and the junction held 14 bases outside the gene matches.

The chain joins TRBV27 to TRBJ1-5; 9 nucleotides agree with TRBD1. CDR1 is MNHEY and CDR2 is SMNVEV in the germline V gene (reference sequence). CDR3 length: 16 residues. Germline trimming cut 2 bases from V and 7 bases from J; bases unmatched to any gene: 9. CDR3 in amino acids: CASSLIGQGRGQPQHF. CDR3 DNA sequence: TGTGCCAGCAGTTTAATCGGACAGGGGCGGGGGCAGCCCCAGCATTTT.

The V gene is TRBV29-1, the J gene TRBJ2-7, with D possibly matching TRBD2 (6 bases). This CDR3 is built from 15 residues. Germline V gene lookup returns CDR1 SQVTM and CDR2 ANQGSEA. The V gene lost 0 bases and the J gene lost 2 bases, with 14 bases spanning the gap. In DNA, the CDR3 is TGCAGCGTTGAAGATAGCGGAGGGCTCGCCTACGAGCAGTACTTC. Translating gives CSVEDSGGLAYEQYF.

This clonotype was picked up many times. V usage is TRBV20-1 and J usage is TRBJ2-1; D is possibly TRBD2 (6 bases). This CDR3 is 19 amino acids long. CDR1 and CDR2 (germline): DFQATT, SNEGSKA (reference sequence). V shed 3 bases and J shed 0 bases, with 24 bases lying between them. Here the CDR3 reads CSARPLRLGEDYSYNEQFF. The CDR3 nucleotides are TGCAGTGCTAGGCCCCTCCGTTTAGGGGAGGATTACTCCTACAATGAGCAGTTCTTC.

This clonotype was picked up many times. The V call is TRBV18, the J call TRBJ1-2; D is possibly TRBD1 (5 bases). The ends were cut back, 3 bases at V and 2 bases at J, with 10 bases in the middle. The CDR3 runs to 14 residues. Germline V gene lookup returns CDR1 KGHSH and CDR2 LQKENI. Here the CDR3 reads CASSPRGMNYGYTF. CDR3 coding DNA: TGTGCCAGCTCACCGAGGGGTATGAACTATGGCTACACCTTC.

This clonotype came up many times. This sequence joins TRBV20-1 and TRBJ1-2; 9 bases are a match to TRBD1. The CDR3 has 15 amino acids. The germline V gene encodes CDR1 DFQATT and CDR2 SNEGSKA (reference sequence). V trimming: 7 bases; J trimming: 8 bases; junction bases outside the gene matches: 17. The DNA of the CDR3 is TGCAGTGTTCCGACGACCGGGACAGGGAGGAAAGGCTACACCTTC. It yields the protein CSVPTTGTGRKGYTF.

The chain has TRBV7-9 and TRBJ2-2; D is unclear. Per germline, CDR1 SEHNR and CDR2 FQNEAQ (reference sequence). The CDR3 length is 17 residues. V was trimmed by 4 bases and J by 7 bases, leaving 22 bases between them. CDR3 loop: CASSSSTDPRRGGELFF. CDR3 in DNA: TGTGCCAGCAGCTCGTCGACTGACCCGAGGCGAGGCGGGGAGCTGTTTTTT.

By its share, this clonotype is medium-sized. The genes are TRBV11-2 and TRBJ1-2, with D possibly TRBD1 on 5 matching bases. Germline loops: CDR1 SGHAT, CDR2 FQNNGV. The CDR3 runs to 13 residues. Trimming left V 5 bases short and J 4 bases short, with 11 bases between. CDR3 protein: CASSPGTFYGYTF. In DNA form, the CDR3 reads TGTGCCAGCAGCCCGGGGACTTTCTATGGCTACACCTTC.

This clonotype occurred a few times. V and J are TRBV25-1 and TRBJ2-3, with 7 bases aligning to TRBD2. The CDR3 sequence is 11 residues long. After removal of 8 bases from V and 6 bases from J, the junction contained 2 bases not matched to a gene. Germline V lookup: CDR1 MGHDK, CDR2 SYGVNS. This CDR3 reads CASRRGDTQYF. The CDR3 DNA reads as TGTGCCAGCCGGCGGGGGGATACGCAGTATTTT.

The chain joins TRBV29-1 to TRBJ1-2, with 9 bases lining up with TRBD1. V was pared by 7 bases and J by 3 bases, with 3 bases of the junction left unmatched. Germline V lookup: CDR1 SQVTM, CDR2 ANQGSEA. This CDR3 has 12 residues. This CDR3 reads CSARDRDYGYTF. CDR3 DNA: TGCAGCGCCCGGGACAGGGACTATGGCTACACCTTC.

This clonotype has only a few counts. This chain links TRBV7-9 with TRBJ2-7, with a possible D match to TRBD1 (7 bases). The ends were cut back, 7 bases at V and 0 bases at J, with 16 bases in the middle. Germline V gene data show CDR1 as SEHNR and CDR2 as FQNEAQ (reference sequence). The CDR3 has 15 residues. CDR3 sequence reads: CASKEAGGTSYEQYF. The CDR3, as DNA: TGTGCCAGCAAGGAGGCAGGGGGGACCTCCTACGAGCAGTACTTC.

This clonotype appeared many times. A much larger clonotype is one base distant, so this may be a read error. The CDR3 DNA follows: TGCAGTGCTAGAGACCGGGGACAGAGCGCCTATAATTCACCCCTCCACTTT. Translation: CSARDRGQSAYNSPLHF. The rearrangement links TRBV20-1 to TRBJ1-6, with 7 bases aligning to TRBD1. Looked up from germline, CDR1 is DFQATT and CDR2 is SNEGSKA (reference sequence). This CDR3 is built from 17 residues. V lost 0 bases and J lost 2; bases outside the gene matches: 7.

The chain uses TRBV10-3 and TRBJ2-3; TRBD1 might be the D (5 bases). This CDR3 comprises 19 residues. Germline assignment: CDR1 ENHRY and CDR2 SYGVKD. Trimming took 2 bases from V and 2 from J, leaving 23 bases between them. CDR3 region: CAISEPQGLGPSITDTQYF. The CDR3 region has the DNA TGTGCCATCAGTGAGCCCCAGGGTCTAGGACCCAGCATCACAGATACGCAGTATTTT.

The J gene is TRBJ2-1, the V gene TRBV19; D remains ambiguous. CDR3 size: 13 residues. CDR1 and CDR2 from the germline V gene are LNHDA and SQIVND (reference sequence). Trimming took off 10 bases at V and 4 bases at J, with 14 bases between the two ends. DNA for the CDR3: TGTGCCACACAGCTGACACAATACAATGAGCAGTTCTTC. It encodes CATQLTQYNEQFF.

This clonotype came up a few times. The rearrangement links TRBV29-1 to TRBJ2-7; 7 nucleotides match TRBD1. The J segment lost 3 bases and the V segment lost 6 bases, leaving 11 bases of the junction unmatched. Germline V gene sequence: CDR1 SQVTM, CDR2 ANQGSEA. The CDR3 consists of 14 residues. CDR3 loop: CSVHTGESFYEQYF. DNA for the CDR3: TGCAGCGTCCACACAGGGGAAAGCTTCTACGAGCAGTACTTC.

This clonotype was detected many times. CDR3 bases: TGCAGTGCTAGAGCCCCTCCCCCAGTCCTACTAAGCAATCAGCCCCAGCATTTT. This translates into CSARAPPPVLLSNQPQHF. The chain carries TRBV20-1 and TRBJ1-5; D is unclear. The CDR3 sequence is 18 residues long. V was trimmed by 1 base and J by 1 base, leaving 20 bases between them. The germline CDR1 and CDR2 sequences are DFQATT and SNEGSKA (reference sequence).

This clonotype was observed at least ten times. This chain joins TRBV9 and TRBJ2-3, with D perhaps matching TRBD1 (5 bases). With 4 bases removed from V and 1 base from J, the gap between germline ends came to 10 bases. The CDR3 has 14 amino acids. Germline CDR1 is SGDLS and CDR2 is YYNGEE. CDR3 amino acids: CASSPIRGTDTQYF. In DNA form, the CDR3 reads TGTGCCAGCAGCCCCATCAGGGGCACAGATACGCAGTATTTT.

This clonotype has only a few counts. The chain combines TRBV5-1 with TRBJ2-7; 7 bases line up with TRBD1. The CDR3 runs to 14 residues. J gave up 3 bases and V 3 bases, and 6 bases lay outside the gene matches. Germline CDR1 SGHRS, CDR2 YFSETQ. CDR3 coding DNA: TGCGCCAGCAGCTGGACAGGTCCAAACTACGAGCAGTACTTC. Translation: CASSWTGPNYEQYF.

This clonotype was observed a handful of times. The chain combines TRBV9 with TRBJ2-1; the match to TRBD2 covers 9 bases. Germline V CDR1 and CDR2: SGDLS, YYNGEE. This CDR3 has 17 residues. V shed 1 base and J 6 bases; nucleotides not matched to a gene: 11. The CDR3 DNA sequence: TGTGCCAGCAGCGTATACGTGACTAGCGGCACCTTCAATGAGCAGTTCTTC. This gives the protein CASSVYVTSGTFNEQFF.